This record covers a single TCR beta chain. This specimen belongs to a study of cytomegalovirus exposure and HLA in healthy donors. Germline values: CDR1 PRHDT, CDR2 FYEKMQ (reference sequence). The CDR3 totals 14 residues. V lost 1 base and J 5 bases, leaving 11 bases between the germline ends. PCR was performed using 60 Vbeta and 13 Jbeta primers. Sequencing was performed with immunoSEQ multiplex PCR; in TCRdb, only in-frame clones are kept and a portion is missing. The repertoire holds roughly 150,000 clones, with 85% as singletons. This chain links TRBV13 with TRBJ2-5; D might be TRBD2 (5 bases). The sample consisted of PBMCs. The sequence derives from a boy aged 2 to 9 in good health and CMV-seronegative. CDR3 in DNA: TGTGCCAGCAGCTTAGTGGGGAGTGGGGAGACCCAGTACTTC. Protein sequence: CASSLVGSGETQYF.